This TCR beta chain came from a study of patients and donors after allogeneic stem cell transplantation. TCRdb reprocessed the RT-PCR reads via MiXCR and lists one record per CDR3 protein. The sample has about 89,000 distinct CDR3 sequences; around 48% are singletons. The V end was cut by 1 base, the J end by 4 bases, with 20 bases between. The CDR3 has 18 amino acids. From germline, CDR1 is KGHSH and CDR2 LQKENI. This TCR was sampled from a human donor who was either an allogeneic HSCT recipient or a stem cell or donor lymphocyte infusion donor (not recorded which). It is not recorded whose cells these are; they may come from a transplant donor. Sequenced input: blood, either unsorted or a sorted T cell fraction (not recorded which). V gene TRBV18 combines with J gene TRBJ1-5, with a weak D call TRBD1 (5 bases). Here the CDR3 DNA reads TGTGCCAGCTCACCACTCGGGGTGAAGCAGGGCCTTAATCAGCCCCAGCATTTT. Protein product: CASSPLGVKQGLNQPQHF. Full variable domain (outside the CDR3, taken from reference TRBV18 and TRBJ1-5): NAGVMQNPRHLVRRRGQEARLRCSPMKGHSHVYWYRQLPEEGLKFMVYLQKENIIDESGMPKERFSAEFPKEGPSILRIQQVVRGDSAAYFCASSPLGVKQGLNQPQHFGDGTRLSIL.